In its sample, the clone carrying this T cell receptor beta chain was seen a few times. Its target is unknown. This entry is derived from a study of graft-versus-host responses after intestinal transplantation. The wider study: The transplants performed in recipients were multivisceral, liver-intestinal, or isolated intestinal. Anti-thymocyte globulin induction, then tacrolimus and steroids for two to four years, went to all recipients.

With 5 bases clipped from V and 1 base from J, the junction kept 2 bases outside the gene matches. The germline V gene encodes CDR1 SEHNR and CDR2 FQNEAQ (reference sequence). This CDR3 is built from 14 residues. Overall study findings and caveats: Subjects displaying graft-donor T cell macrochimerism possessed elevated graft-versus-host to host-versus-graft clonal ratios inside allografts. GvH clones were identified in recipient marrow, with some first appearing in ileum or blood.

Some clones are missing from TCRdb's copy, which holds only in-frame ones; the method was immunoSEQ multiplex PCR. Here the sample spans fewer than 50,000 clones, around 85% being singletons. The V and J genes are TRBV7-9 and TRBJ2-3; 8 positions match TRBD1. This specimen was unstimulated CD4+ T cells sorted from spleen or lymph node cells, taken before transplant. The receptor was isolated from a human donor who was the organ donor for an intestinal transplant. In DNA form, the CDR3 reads TGTGCCAGCAGCCTGGGACAGGGCACAGATACGCAGTATTTT. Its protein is CASSLGQGTDTQYF.